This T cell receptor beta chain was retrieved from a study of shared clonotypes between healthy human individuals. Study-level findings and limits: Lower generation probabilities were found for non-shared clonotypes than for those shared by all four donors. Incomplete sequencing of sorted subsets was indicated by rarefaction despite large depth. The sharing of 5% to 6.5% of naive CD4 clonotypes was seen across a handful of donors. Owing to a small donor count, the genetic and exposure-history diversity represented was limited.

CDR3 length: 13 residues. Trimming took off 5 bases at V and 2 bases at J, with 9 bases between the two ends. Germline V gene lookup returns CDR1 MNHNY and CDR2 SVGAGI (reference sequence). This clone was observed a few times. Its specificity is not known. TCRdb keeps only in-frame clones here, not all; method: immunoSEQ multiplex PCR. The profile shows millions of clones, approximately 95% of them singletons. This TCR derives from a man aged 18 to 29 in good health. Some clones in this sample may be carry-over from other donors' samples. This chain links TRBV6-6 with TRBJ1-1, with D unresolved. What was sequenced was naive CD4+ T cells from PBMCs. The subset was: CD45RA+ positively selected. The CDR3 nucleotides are TGTGCCAGCAGTCGCGAAGGAAACACTGAAGCTTTCTTT. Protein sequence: CASSREGNTEAFF.